This T cell receptor beta chain was recorded in a study of tumor and adjacent non-tumor tissue in lung cancer (dated by TCRdb to 2016 to 2019). Context from the whole study: Of the cohort, over 9 patients had adenocarcinoma, 2 had squamous cell carcinoma and 1 had small cell lung cancer. Among the roughly 15 patients, ages ranged from roughly 31 to 76 years, roughly 10 were men and 5 were women, and disease was TNM stage I to III. A total of roughly 130 million productive TCRbeta reads were generated by sequencing, corresponding to an average of roughly 4 million reads per sample. Bulk TCRbeta repertoires were compared between lung tumor tissue and matched distant non-tumor lung tissue obtained from around 14 lung cancer patients. TCRbeta CDR3 sequencing was performed on a few dozen paired specimens, with one tumor sample and one normal lung sample collected per patient.

This clonotype appeared a few times. Its antigen specificity is not known. A read error may produce the germline difference seen at one junction end. The library was made by multiplex PCR. The run used an Illumina HiSeq 2500. TCRbeta libraries were constructed through three rounds of nested PCR with primers (Table S4) according to protocols adapted from ARM-PCR. PCR products of 200-500 bp were gel-excised and purified with the QIAquick gel extraction kit before sequencing. The published analysis was carried out like this. Trimmomatic was used to clean the reads, FLASH was used to merge the reads into complete CDR3 sequences, and MiTCR was used to assign the reads to V(D)J germline segments. Clonal diversity was computed as the inverse Simpson's index with VDJtools. In-frame sequences lacking a premature stop codon were counted as productive reads. TCRdb applied fastp at Q25 and MiXCR to the public reads, then kept only in-frame beta chains. When rows share a CDR3 protein, they turn into one entry using the most common DNA and genes. TCRdb, not the original authors, processed these V and J calls. The sample table shows 60,000 to 90,000 distinct CDR3 sequences, and around 77% are seen once. Together, the top ten hold approximately 12% of the sample.

RNA was extracted from bulk unsorted tissue and checked for quality with a NanoDrop ND-1000 and an Agilent 2100. Newly diagnosed lung cancer patients without prior chemotherapy who had been admitted for thoracic surgery in China between August and November 2014 were enrolled as donors. Anyone who had undergone radiotherapy or chemotherapy before, or who had another cancer at the same time, was left out of the study. Surgical tissue pieces of roughly 1-2.2 cm3 were preserved in RNAlater solution and stored at -80 °C until use. From a lookup of the germline V gene, CDR1 and CDR2 are WSHSY and SAAADI. The CDR3 holds 13 amino acids from the cysteine to the phenylalanine. Just CDR3 DNA is preserved here, 39 bases in frame from base 1. General findings and caveats noted by the study authors: The top 100 clones made up a significantly larger cumulative share of the repertoire in normal lung than in tumor tissue. Peripheral blood was not sequenced, so blood TCRbeta repertoires in these lung cancer patients were not examined. TCR diversity was significantly higher in younger patients, and greater tumor TCR diversity was associated with shorter overall survival and shorter disease-free survival. Only about 15 patients were included in the cohort, and the need for larger samples and more detailed clinical data was noted by the authors. The methods do not name the sequencing platform or mention unique molecular identifiers. Tumor tissue showed significantly higher TCR diversity (inverse Simpson) than normal lung tissue, at roughly 390 vs 170 (P = 0.0075, Mann-Whitney U test).

The rearrangement joined TRBV10-2 to TRBJ1-4, with the D gene call left open. Sequencing was performed on lung tumor tissue. The source of this sequence is a woman in her 50s with non-small cell lung cancer. CDR3 region: CANSGGAGEKLFF. The DNA sequence follows: TGCGCCAACAGTGGCGGCGCCGGTGAAAAACTGTTTTTT.